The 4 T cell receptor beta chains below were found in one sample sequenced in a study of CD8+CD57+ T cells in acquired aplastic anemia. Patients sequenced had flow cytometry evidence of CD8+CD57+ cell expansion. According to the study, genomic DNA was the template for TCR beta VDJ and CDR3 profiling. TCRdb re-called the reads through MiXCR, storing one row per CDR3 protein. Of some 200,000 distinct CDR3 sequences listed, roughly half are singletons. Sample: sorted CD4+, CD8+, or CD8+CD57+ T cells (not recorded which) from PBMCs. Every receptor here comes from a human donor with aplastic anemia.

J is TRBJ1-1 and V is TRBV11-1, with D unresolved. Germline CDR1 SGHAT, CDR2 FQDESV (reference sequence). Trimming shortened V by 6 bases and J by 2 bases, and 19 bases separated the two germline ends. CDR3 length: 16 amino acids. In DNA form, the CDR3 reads TGTGCCAGCAGTGAGGGCCGGGCTTTACACAACACTGAAGCTTTCTTT. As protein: CASSEGRALHNTEAFF. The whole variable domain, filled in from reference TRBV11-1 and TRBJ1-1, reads EAEVAQSPRYKITEKSQAVAFWCDPISGHATLYWYRQILGQGPELLVQFQDESVVDDSQLPKDRFSAERLKGVDSTLKIQPAELGDSAMYLCASSEGRALHNTEAFFGQGTRLTVV.

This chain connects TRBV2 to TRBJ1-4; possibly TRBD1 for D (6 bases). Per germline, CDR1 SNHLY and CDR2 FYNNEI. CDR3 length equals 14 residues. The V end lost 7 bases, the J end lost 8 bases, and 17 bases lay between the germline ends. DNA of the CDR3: TGTGCCAGCAACGATTGGGGGGGCCGGGAAAAACTGTTTTTT. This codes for CASNDWGGREKLFF.

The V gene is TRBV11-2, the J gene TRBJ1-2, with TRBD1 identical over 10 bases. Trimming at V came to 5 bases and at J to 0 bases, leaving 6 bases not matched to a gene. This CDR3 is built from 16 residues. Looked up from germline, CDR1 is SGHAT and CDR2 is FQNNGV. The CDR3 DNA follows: TGTGCCAGCAGCCACGGGACAGGGGAACCTAACTATGGCTACACCTTC. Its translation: CASSHGTGEPNYGYTF.

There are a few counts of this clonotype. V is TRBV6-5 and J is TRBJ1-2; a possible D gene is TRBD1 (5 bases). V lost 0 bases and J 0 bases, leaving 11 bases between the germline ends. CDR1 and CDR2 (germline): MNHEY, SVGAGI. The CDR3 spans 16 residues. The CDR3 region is CASSYSFRDPNYGYTF. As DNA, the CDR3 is TGTGCCAGCAGTTACTCTTTCAGGGATCCTAACTATGGCTACACCTTC.